This TCR beta chain was observed in a study of shared clonotypes between healthy human individuals. Study findings and constraints: Non-shared clonotypes displayed generation probabilities falling below those of clonotypes present in all four donors.

The split of CD4+ cells yielded CD45RA+ naive and CD45RA-negative memory subsets. Here immunoSEQ multiplex PCR was the method, and the copy in TCRdb shows in-frame clones only, minus some. The data show millions of clones, 85% to 95% seen once. Details on this clone: What it binds is unknown.

The germline V and J ends were trimmed by 0 bases and 7 bases, with 15 bases remaining between them. The CDR3 contains 15 residues. Germline lookup yields CDR1 SGDLS and CDR2 YYNGEE. The receptor's source is a man between 18 and 29 years old in good health. The sequencing input was naive CD4+ T cells sorted from blood. Subset reported: CD45RA+ positively selected. This chain links TRBV9 with TRBJ2-3; D call uncertain. CDR3 region: CASSVGLQMGYTQYF. The CDR3 bases are TGTGCCAGCAGCGTAGGGTTGCAAATGGGCTATACGCAGTATTTT.